This T cell receptor beta chain originates from a study of cytomegalovirus exposure and HLA in healthy donors. About this clone: Its specificity is not known. The identical CDR3 is also encoded by other nucleotide sequences in the sample.

In the PCR, 60 Vbeta and 13 Jbeta primers were used. Sequencing was performed with immunoSEQ multiplex PCR; in TCRdb, only in-frame clones are kept and a portion is missing. In the table there are approximately 150,000 clones, roughly 79% of which are singletons. CDR3 length: 13 residues. V lost 3 bases and J lost 2, with 9 bases in between. Germline V gene sequence: CDR1 SQVTM, CDR2 ANQGSEA. Study conclusions and caveats: CMV serostatus was the only immune exposure information that was available. Cytomegalovirus status was reportedly diagnosed by the classifier with high specificity and sensitivity. HLA restriction was apparent for most CMV-associated TCR beta chains in a later analysis.

The TCR was taken from a middle-aged woman in good health and CMV-seronegative. The gene calls are TRBV29-1 and TRBJ2-3, with D possibly matching TRBD1 (5 bases). What was sequenced was PBMCs. This CDR3 is CSVEGQSTDTQYF. The CDR3 bases are TGCAGCGTTGAGGGGCAGTCCACAGATACGCAGTATTTT.